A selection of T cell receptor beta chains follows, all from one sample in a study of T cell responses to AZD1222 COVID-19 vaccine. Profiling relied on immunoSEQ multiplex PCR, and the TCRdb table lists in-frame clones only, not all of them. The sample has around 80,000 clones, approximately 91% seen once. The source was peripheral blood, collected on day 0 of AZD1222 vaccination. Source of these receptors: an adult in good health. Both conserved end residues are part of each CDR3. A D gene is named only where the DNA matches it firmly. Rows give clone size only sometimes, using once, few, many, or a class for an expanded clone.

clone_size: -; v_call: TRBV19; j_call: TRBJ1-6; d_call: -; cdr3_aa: CASSSYGVLDNSPLHF; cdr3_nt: TGTGCCAGTAGTTCCTACGGGGTGCTTGATAATTCACCCCTCCACTTT
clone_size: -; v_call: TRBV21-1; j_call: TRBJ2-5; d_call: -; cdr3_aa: CASSKPPRPGVETQYF; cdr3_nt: TGTGCCAGCAGCAAACCACCTCGGCCCGGCGTCGAGACCCAGTACTTC
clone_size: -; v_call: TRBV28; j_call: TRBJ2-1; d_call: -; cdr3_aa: CASSPPTVNEQFF; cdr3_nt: TGTGCCAGCAGCCCCCCCACGGTAAATGAGCAGTTCTTC
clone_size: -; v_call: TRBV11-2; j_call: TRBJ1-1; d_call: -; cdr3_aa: CASSLSGDEAFF; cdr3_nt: TGTGCCAGCAGCCTCTCCGGGGATGAAGCTTTCTTT
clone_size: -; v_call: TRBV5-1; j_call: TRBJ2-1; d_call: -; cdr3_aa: CASSLRQASSYNEQFF; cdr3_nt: TGCGCCAGCAGCTTGAGACAGGCGAGCTCCTACAATGAGCAGTTCTTC
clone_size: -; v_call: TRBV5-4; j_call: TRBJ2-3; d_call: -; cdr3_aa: CASSLYGGDTQYF; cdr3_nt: TGTGCCAGCAGCTTGTATGGAGGAGATACGCAGTATTTT
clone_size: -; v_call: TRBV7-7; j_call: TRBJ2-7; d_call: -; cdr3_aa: CASSLGNTGEQYF; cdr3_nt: TGTGCTAGCAGCTTAGGCAATACGGGGGAGCAGTACTTC
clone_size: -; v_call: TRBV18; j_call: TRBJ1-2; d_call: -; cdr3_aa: CASSLDRDAGYTF; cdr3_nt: TGTGCCAGCTCACTTGACCGGGACGCCGGCTACACCTTC
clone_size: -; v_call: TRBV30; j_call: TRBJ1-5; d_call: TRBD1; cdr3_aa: CAWSRGQDNQPQHF; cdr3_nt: TGTGCCTGGAGTAGAGGACAGGACAATCAGCCCCAGCATTTT
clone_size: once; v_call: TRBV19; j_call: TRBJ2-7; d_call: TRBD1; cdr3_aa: CASSGERTGTYEQYF; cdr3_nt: TGTGCCAGTAGTGGCGAGAGGACAGGGACCTACGAGCAGTACTTC
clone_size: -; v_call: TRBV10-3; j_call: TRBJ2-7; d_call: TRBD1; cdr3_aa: CAISARDRGSYEQYF; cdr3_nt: TGTGCCATCAGTGCCAGGGACAGGGGGTCCTACGAGCAGTACTTC
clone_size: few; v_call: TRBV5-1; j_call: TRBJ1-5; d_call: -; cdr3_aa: CASSAEGGNQPQHF; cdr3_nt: TGCGCCAGCAGCGCGGAAGGCGGCAATCAGCCCCAGCATTTT
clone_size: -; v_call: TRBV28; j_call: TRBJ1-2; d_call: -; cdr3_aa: CASSSDPWGKRDYTF; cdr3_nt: TGTGCCAGCAGTTCCGACCCCTGGGGGAAACGGGACTACACCTTC
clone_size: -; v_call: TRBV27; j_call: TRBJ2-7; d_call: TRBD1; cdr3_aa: CASCYKQGHEQYF; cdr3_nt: TGTGCCAGCTGTTATAAACAGGGGCACGAGCAGTACTTC
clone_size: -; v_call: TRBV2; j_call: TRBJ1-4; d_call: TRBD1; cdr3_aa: CASSVRQGKRTNEKLFF; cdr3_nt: TGTGCCAGCAGTGTGCGACAGGGGAAGCGCACTAATGAAAAACTGTTTTTT
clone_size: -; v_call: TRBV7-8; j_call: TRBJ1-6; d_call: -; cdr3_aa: CASSLIQTLYNSPLHF; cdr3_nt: TGTGCCAGCAGCTTAATACAGACCCTCTATAATTCACCCCTCCACTTT
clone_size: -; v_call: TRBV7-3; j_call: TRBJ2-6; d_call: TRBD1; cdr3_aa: CASSLGRGRSGANVLTF; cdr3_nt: TGTGCCAGCAGCTTAGGCAGGGGGCGGTCTGGGGCCAACGTCCTGACTTTC
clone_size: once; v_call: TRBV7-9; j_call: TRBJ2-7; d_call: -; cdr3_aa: CASSKSGVTYEQYF; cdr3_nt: TGTGCCAGCAGCAAGTCGGGGGTGACCTACGAGCAGTACTTC
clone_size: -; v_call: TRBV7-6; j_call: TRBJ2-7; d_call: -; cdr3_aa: CASSLVQGDFSYEQYF; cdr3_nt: TGTGCCAGCAGCTTAGTCCAGGGGGACTTCTCCTACGAGCAGTACTTC
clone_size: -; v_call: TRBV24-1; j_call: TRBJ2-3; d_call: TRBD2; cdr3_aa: CATCDWAGTSGGAGDTQYF; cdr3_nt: TGTGCCACCTGTGATTGGGCCGGGACTAGCGGGGGGGCCGGGGATACGCAGTATTTT
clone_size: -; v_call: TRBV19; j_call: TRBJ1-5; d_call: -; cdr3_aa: CASSKGNTGFWGNQPQHF; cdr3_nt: TGTGCCAGTAGTAAGGGGAACACAGGGTTTTGGGGCAATCAGCCCCAGCATTTT
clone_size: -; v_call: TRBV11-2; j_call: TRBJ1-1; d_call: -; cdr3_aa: CASSLQPGRSTEAFF; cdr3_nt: TGTGCCAGCAGCTTACAGCCAGGGAGGAGCACTGAAGCTTTCTTT
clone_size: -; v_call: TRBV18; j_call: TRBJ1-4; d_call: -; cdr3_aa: CASSPYTDSNEKLFF; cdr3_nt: TGTGCCAGCTCACCTTATACCGACAGTAATGAAAAACTGTTTTTT
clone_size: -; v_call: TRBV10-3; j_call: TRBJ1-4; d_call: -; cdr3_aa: CAISPYGEKLFF; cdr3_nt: TGTGCCATCAGTCCCTACGGAGAAAAACTGTTTTTT
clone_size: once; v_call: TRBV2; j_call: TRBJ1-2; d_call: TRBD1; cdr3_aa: CASSEAPTGNYGYTF; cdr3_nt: TGTGCCAGCAGTGAAGCCCCGACAGGGAACTATGGCTACACCTTC
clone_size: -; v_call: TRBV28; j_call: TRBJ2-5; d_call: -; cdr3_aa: CASSLRGGGGEETQYF; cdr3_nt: TGTGCCAGCAGTTTACGGGGCGGAGGGGGAGAAGAGACCCAGTACTTC